The 17 T cell receptor beta chains in this list originate from one sample, sequenced in a study of cytomegalovirus exposure and HLA in healthy donors. Primers: 60 Vbeta forward and 13 Jbeta reverse. Repertoires were generated with immunoSEQ multiplex PCR, while TCRdb's copy carries only in-frame clones and drops some. This sample's clone table lists around 77,000 clones. What was sequenced was PBMCs. The receptors originated from a man aged 50 to 60 in good health and CMV-seropositive.

The genes are TRBV9 and TRBJ2-2; a possible D gene is TRBD2 (6 bases). Germline CDR1 SGDLS, CDR2 YYNGEE. The V end was cut by 0 bases, the J end by 6 bases, with 18 bases between. The CDR3 extends over 17 amino acids. DNA for the CDR3: TGTGCCAGCAGCGTAGCTGATGGAGGGATGGGGTCCGGGGAGCTGTTTTTT. Translation gives CASSVADGGMGSGELFF.

V is TRBV9 and J is TRBJ2-3; a weak D match, TRBD1 (6 bases). Germline values: CDR1 SGDLS, CDR2 YYNGEE. V was cut by 4 bases and J by 2 bases, with 20 bases left in between. This CDR3 is 17 amino acids long. CDR3 amino acids: CASSLQVGHYITDTQYF. CDR3 in DNA: TGTGCCAGCAGCCTCCAAGTGGGACACTACATCACAGATACGCAGTATTTT.

The chain couples TRBV2 to TRBJ2-7; D is ambiguous. The CDR3 has 13 amino acids. Germline V CDR1 and CDR2: SNHLY, FYNNEI. Trimming left V 2 bases short and J 7 bases short, with 12 bases between. CDR3 in amino acids: CASSEYGLGEQYV. CDR3 nucleotide sequence: TGTGCCAGCAGTGAATACGGCCTCGGGGAGCAGTACGTC.

The chain couples TRBV18 to TRBJ1-2; a possible D gene is TRBD1 (5 bases). Per the germline V gene, CDR1 is KGHSH and CDR2 is LQKENI. There are 18 residues in the CDR3. Trimming cost V 0 bases and J 7 bases, with 24 bases left between them. Written as DNA, the CDR3 is TGTGCCAGCTCACCACCGATGGAGGGGTCTACCTCGCTTAGTGGCTACACCTTC. Its protein is CASSPPMEGSTSLSGYTF.

The chain has TRBV5-1 and TRBJ2-2; 12 bases are shared with TRBD2. CDR1 is SGHRS, CDR2 YFSETQ, per germline. V trimming: 2 bases; J trimming: 4 bases; junction bases outside the gene matches: 3. The CDR3 contains 16 residues. As DNA, the CDR3 is TGCGCCAGCAGCTTACGGACTAGCGGGATCACCGGGGAGCTGTTTTTT. The encoded protein is CASSLRTSGITGELFF.

The chain recombines TRBV9 with TRBJ2-7; TRBD1 agrees at 10 bases. The CDR3 is 14 residues long. Germline CDR1 reads SGDLS; CDR2 reads YYNGEE. J was trimmed by 3 bases and V by 2 bases; bases with no gene match: 2. The CDR3 here is CASSVGQGGYEQYF. The CDR3 region has the DNA TGTGCCAGCAGCGTCGGACAGGGGGGCTACGAGCAGTACTTC.

V usage is TRBV5-8 and J usage is TRBJ2-6; D not certain. Germline V gene sequence: CDR1 SGHTS, CDR2 YDEGEE. The CDR3 length is 15 residues. V lost 0 bases and J lost 2, with 6 bases in between. DNA of the CDR3: TGTGCCAGCAGCTTGGGGCAACCTGGGGCCAACGTCCTGACTTTC. Its translation is CASSLGQPGANVLTF.

The chain joins TRBV19 to TRBJ1-5, with D unclear. CDR1 is LNHDA and CDR2 is SQIVND in the germline V gene (reference sequence). The CDR3 extends over 13 amino acids. Trimming stripped 10 bases from V and 1 base from J, with 11 bases between. CDR3 protein: CATSIESNQPQHF. In nucleotides, the CDR3 is TGTGCCACCAGTATTGAGAGCAATCAGCCCCAGCATTTT.

This chain connects TRBV5-1 to TRBJ1-1; 8 bases agree with TRBD1. Germline V CDR1 and CDR2: SGHRS, YFSETQ. This CDR3 comprises 12 residues. The junction had 0 bases not matched to a gene; V was cut back by 7 bases and J by 1 base. CDR3 DNA: TGCGCCAGCGGACAGGGGAACACTGAAGCTTTCTTT. This gives the protein CASGQGNTEAFF.

The chain has TRBV15 and TRBJ2-5; 8 bases line up with TRBD2. CDR3 length: 15 residues. The trim removed 0 bases at V and 9 bases at J, leaving 9 bases unmatched. Germline V gene lookup returns CDR1 LNHNV and CDR2 YYDKDF (reference sequence). The CDR3 nucleotides are TGTGCCACCAGCAGAGATGGGAGCGGGGGTCGGCCCCAGTACTTC. Encoded protein: CATSRDGSGGRPQYF.

CDR3 DNA: TGTGCCAGCAGCCCGGACAGGCTCTATGGCTACACCTTC. It is translated as CASSPDRLYGYTF. This chain joins TRBV7-9 and TRBJ1-2; 7 bases fit TRBD1. Looked up from germline, CDR1 is SEHNR and CDR2 is FQNEAQ (reference sequence). Trimming cost V 5 bases and J 4 bases; bases outside gene matches: 4. The CDR3 loop spans 13 amino acids.

The chain combines TRBV7-9 with TRBJ2-3; a possible D gene is TRBD2 (6 bases). V was cut by 4 bases and J by 4 bases, with 15 bases left in between. This CDR3 region has 15 residues. Per the germline V gene, CDR1 is SEHNR and CDR2 is FQNEAQ (reference sequence). Here the CDR3 DNA reads TGTGCCAGCAGCTGGGTGGGGGGTAGAGCAGATACGCAGTATTTT. It translates to CASSWVGGRADTQYF. Based on the CDR3 plus reference TRBV7-9 and TRBJ2-3, the full variable domain is DTGVSQNPRHKITKRGQNVTFRCDPISEHNRLYWYRQTLGQGPEFLTYFQNEAQLEKSRLLSDRFSAERPKGSFSTLEIQRTEQGDSAMYLCASSWVGGRADTQYFGPGTRLTVL.

CDR3 coding DNA: TGTGCCAGCAGTCCCCAGGTCTTGGCTTTCTTT. It encodes CASSPQVLAFF. This sequence joins TRBV2 and TRBJ1-1; the D is unclear. Deletions cut 5 bases from V and 11 bases from J, with 12 bases between. Looked up from germline, CDR1 is SNHLY and CDR2 is FYNNEI. This CDR3 is built from 11 residues.

This chain uses TRBV25-1 with TRBJ1-4, with 10 bases identical to TRBD1. CDR1 is MGHDK and CDR2 is SYGVNS in the germline V gene. The CDR3 spans 12 residues. J gave up 13 bases and V 4 bases, and 3 bases lay outside the gene matches. The CDR3 loop reads CASSGDRGRLFF. The CDR3 nucleotides read TGTGCCAGCAGTGGAGACAGGGGGCGACTGTTTTTT.

The CDR3 coding sequence is TGTGCCAGCTCCCGACAGGGACGGGAGAATGAAAAACTGTTTTTT. Its translation is CASSRQGRENEKLFF. The genes are TRBV18 and TRBJ1-4, with 7 bases lining up with TRBD1. Trimming took 6 bases from V and 5 from J; bases not matched to a gene: 9. This CDR3 contains 15 residues. The germline V gene encodes CDR1 KGHSH and CDR2 LQKENI.

V usage is TRBV10-2 and J usage is TRBJ2-2; TRBD1 is a possible D gene (6 bases). The CDR3 consists of 14 residues. CDR1 is WSHSY, CDR2 SAAADI, per germline. V lost 6 bases, J lost 1 base, and 9 bases lay in between. The CDR3 DNA follows: TGCGCCAGCAGGAGACAGGAGAACACCGGGGAGCTGTTTTTT. It yields the protein CASRRQENTGELFF.

The gene calls are TRBV7-4 and TRBJ1-5; D uncertain. The germline CDR1 and CDR2 sequences are SGHVT and SQSDAQ. There are 13 residues in the CDR3. Trimming took off 7 bases at V and 5 bases at J, with 12 bases between the two ends. The CDR3 nucleotides are TGTGCCAGCACTCCCCTAGATCATCAGCCCCAGCATTTT. This gives the protein CASTPLDHQPQHF.